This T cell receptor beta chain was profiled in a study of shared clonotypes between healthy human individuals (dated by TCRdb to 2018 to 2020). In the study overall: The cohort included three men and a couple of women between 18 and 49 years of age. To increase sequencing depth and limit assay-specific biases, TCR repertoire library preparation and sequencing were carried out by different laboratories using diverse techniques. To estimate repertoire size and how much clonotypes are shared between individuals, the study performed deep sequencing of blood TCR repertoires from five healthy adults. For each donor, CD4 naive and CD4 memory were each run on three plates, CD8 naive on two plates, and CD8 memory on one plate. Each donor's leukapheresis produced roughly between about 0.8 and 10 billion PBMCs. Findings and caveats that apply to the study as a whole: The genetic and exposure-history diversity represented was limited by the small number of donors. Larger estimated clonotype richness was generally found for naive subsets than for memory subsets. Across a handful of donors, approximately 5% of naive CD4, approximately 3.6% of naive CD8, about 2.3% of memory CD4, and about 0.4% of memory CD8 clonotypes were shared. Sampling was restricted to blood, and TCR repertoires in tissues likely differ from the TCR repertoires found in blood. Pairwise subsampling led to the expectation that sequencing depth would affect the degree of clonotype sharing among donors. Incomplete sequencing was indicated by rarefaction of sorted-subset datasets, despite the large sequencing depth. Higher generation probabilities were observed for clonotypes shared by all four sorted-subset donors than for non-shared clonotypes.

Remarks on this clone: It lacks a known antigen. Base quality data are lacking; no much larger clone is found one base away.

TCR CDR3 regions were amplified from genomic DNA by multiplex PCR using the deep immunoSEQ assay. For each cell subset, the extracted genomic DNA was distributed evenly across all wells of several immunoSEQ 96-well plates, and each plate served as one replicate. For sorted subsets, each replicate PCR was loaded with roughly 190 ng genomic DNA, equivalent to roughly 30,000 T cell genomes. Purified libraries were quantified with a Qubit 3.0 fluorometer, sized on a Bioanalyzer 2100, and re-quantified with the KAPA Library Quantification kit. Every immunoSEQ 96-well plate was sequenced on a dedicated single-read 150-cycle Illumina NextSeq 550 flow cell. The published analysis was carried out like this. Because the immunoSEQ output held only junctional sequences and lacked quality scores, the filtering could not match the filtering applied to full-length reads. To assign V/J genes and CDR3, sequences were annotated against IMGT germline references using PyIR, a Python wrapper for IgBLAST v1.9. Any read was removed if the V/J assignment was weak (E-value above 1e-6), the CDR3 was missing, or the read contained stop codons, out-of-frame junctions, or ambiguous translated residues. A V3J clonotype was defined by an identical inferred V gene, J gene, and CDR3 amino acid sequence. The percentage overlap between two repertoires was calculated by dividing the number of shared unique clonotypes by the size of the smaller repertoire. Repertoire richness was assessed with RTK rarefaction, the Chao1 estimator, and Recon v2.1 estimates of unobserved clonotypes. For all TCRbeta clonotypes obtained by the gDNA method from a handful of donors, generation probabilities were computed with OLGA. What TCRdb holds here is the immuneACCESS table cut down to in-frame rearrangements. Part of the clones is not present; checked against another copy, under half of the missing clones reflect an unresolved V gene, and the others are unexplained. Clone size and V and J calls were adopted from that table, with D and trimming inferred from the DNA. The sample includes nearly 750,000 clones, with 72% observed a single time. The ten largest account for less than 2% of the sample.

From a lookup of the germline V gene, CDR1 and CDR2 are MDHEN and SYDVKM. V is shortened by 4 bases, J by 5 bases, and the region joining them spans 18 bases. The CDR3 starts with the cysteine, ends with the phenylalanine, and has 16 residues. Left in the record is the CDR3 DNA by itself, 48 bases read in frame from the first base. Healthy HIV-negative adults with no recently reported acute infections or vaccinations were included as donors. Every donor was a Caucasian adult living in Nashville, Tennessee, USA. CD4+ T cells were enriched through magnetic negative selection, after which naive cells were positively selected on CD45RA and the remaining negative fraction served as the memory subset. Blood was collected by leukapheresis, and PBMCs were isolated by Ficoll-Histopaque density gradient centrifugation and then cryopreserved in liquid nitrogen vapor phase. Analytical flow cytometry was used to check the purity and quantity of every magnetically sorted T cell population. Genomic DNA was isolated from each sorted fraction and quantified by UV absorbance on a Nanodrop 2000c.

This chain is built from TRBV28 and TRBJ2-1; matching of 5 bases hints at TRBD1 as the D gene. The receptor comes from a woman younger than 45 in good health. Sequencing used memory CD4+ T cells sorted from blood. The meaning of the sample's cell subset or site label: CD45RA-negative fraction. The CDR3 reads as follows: CASSSHWGPDHNEQFF. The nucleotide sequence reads TGTGCCAGCAGTTCGCATTGGGGCCCTGACCACAATGAGCAGTTCTTC.